This T cell receptor beta chain was sequenced for a study of blood T cell repertoires in COVID-19. Study background: Sites in the United States, Italy and Spain provided acute and convalescent COVID-19 samples. The cDNA or gDNA used as material had been derived from T cells, B-cell-depleted T cells, or PBMCs.

The method was immunoSEQ multiplex PCR; TCRdb's version includes in-frame clones alone and lacks a portion of them. Counted here are about 140,000 clones, roughly 85% occurring once; the ten biggest clones make up under 3%. Participant-reported clinical history was the basis for cohort assignment. V lost 6 bases, J lost 0 bases, and 5 bases stayed unmatched. CDR3 length equals 16 residues. Per the germline V gene, CDR1 is SNHLY and CDR2 is FYNNEI. This chain connects TRBV2 to TRBJ2-6; TRBD1 matches at 7 bases. This clonotype was sampled from a woman in her fifties or sixties who had recovered from COVID-19. Input material: PBMCs or T cells enriched from blood (not recorded which). The CDR3 reads CASRGGVNSGANVLTF. For the CDR3, the DNA is TGTGCCAGCAGAGGGGGCGTCAACTCTGGGGCCAACGTCCTGACTTTC.